This T cell receptor (beta chain) emerged from a study of T cell changes during pregnancy in multiple sclerosis. Profiled with immunoSEQ multiplex PCR; TCRdb holds only in-frame clones, not every one. The sample has approximately 96,000 clones; around 90% are singletons. V was clipped by 6 bases and J by 10 bases; unmatched bases: 1. The germline CDR1 and CDR2 sequences are WNHNN and SYGVQD (reference sequence). The CDR3 runs to 13 residues. This clonotype was obtained from a female donor in good health, enrolled as a control in a pregnancy study. The J gene is TRBJ2-1, the V gene TRBV10-1; 15 bases align to TRBD2. The sequencing used peripheral blood, collected after pregnancy. Here the CDR3 DNA reads TGCGCCAGCAGCGGACTAGCGGGGGGGGAGCAGTTCTTC. This codes for CASSGLAGGEQFF.